The 30 T cell receptor beta chains below all came from one sample that was sequenced in a study of T cells in Graves' hyperthyroidism and ophthalmopathy. Amplification of TCR beta CDR3 regions used RNA as the template. Researchers ran a first-round RT-PCR on the TCR CDR3 using the HTBI primer set. In TCRdb, the multiplex PCR reads were re-called with MiXCR into one record per CDR3 protein. The sample contains approximately 410,000 distinct CDR3 sequences, roughly 15% of which appear only once. The source material was blood. Receptors originate from a woman aged 18-29 years with Graves' hyperthyroidism.

Of note for this clonotype: With a much larger clone just one base away, this may be a read error. This chain joins TRBV11-2 and TRBJ2-3, with D tentatively TRBD1 (5 bases). Trimming took 5 bases from V and 1 from J, leaving 10 bases between them. The CDR3 sequence is 14 residues long. Germline CDR1 is SGHAT and CDR2 is FQNNGV. CDR3: CASSPSRGTDTQYF. In nucleotides, the CDR3 is TGTGCCAGCAGCCCCAGCAGGGGCACAGATACGCAGTATTTT.

This clonotype has only a few counts. V and J are TRBV30 and TRBJ1-4; no firm D call. V was trimmed by 7 bases and J by 5 bases, leaving 14 bases between them. Germline lookup yields CDR1 GTSNPN and CDR2 SVGIG (reference sequence). CDR3 size: 13 residues. The CDR3 spells CASSGESNEKLFF. The CDR3 bases are TGTGCCTCCTCAGGAGAATCGAATGAAAAACTGTTTTTT.

This clonotype was seen a few times. The chain links TRBV5-1 to TRBJ2-5, with 11 bases lining up with TRBD2. This CDR3 comprises 14 residues. Germline V gene data show CDR1 as SGHRS and CDR2 as YFSETQ. V was clipped by 3 bases and J by 10 bases; unmatched bases: 8. Here the CDR3 reads CASSSGLAETHQYF. As DNA, the CDR3 is TGCGCCAGCAGCTCGGGACTAGCGGAGACCCACCAGTACTTC.

Ten or more counts support this clonotype. The V call is TRBV5-8, the J call TRBJ2-1, with D unclear. The CDR3 is 14 residues long. Germline CDR1 is SGHTS and CDR2 is YDEGEE. Trimming took 4 bases from V and 5 from J, leaving 13 bases between them. CDR3 region: CASSPWTENNEQFF. The CDR3 region has the DNA TGTGCCAGCAGCCCGTGGACCGAAAACAATGAGCAGTTCTTC.

This clonotype has at least ten counts. V usage is TRBV27 and J usage is TRBJ2-7, with 8 bases that match TRBD2. The length of the CDR3 is 16 residues. Germline loops: CDR1 MNHEY, CDR2 SMNVEV (reference sequence). With 5 bases clipped from V and 1 base from J, the junction kept 10 bases outside the gene matches. The CDR3 nucleotides read TGTGCCAGCAGTAAAACTATTGAGCGGGGGTCCTACGAGCAGTACTTC. Translation: CASSKTIERGSYEQYF.

This clonotype was picked up many times. V and J are TRBV20-1 and TRBJ2-7; 7 bases are shared with TRBD2. Trimming removed 5 bases from V and 1 base from J; junction bases left unmatched: 5. The germline CDR1 and CDR2 sequences are DFQATT and SNEGSKA (reference sequence). The length of the CDR3 is 13 residues. The CDR3 region has the DNA TGCAGTGCTCTACACGGGAGGTCCTACGAGCAGTACTTC. Its protein product is CSALHGRSYEQYF.

This clonotype was counted only a few times. The chain carries TRBV10-3 and TRBJ1-1, with D uncertain. V lost 6 bases and J lost 2, with 10 bases in between. This CDR3 spans 13 amino acids. Per the germline V gene, CDR1 is ENHRY and CDR2 is SYGVKD. The CDR3 protein is CAISLDPNTEAFF. In DNA form, the CDR3 reads TGTGCCATCAGCCTAGACCCTAACACTGAAGCTTTCTTT.

The genes are TRBV5-4 and TRBJ1-6, with a possible D match to TRBD1 (6 bases). This CDR3 contains 14 residues. Trimming shortened V by 4 bases and J by 7 bases, and 12 bases separated the two germline ends. Germline-derived CDR1 and CDR2 are SGHNT and YYREEE (reference sequence). The CDR3 region is CASSIGQPNSPLHF. CDR3 coding DNA: TGTGCCAGCAGCATTGGACAGCCGAATTCACCCCTCCACTTT.

This sequence joins TRBV30 and TRBJ2-2, with 7 bases fitting TRBD2. The CDR3 runs to 16 residues. Germline CDR1 reads GTSNPN; CDR2 reads SVGIG (reference sequence). V gave up 4 bases and J gave up 1 base; unmatched junction bases: 9. The DNA for the CDR3 is TGTGCCTGGACCCCGAAGAAGCGGGGGAACACCGGGGAGCTGTTTTTT. It is translated as CAWTPKKRGNTGELFF.

The rearrangement joins TRBV28 to TRBJ2-7; 14 bases are shared with TRBD2. Germline V gives CDR1 MDHEN, CDR2 SYDVKM. The CDR3 is 16 amino acids. After removal of 3 bases from V and 3 bases from J, the junction contained 4 bases not matched to a gene. This CDR3 reads CASSLTSGRVLYEQYF. CDR3 in DNA: TGTGCCAGCAGTTTGACTAGCGGGAGGGTGCTCTACGAGCAGTACTTC.

The chain recombines TRBV29-1 with TRBJ2-5; maybe TRBD1 (5 bases). Germline CDR1 SQVTM, CDR2 ANQGSEA. V dropped 4 bases and J dropped 4 bases, with 16 bases sitting between them. The CDR3 is 14 amino acids. CDR3 amino acids: CSVVGVPWIETQYF. In nucleotides, the CDR3 is TGCAGCGTTGTAGGGGTGCCCTGGATAGAGACCCAGTACTTC.

The chain uses TRBV5-5 and TRBJ2-7; TRBD1 is a possible D gene (6 bases). The CDR3 loop spans 14 amino acids. Germline values: CDR1 SGHKS, CDR2 YYEKEE (reference sequence). V was shortened by 2 bases and J by 2 bases, with 11 bases between the two germline ends. CDR3 in DNA: TGTGCCAGCAGCTTTGACAGGCGAGCCTACGAGCAGTACTTC. Its translation is CASSFDRRAYEQYF.

This clonotype has at least ten counts. V usage is TRBV28 and J usage is TRBJ2-7; maybe TRBD1 (6 bases). The V and J ends lost 5 bases and 0 bases respectively, with 8 bases between them. The CDR3 extends over 13 amino acids. The V gene's germline CDR1 is MDHEN and CDR2 SYDVKM. DNA for the CDR3: TGTGCCAGCAGTCCGACAGGCTCCTACGAGCAGTACTTC. Translation gives CASSPTGSYEQYF. Looking up the rest from reference TRBV28 and TRBJ2-7 gives the full variable domain: DVKVTQSSRYLVKRTGEKVFLECVQDMDHENMFWYRQDPGLGLRLIYFSYDVKMKEKGDIPEGYSVSREKKERFSLILESASTNQTSMYLCASSPTGSYEQYFGPGTRLTVT.

This clonotype was picked up many times. The chain combines TRBV11-2 with TRBJ2-6, with 7 bases fitting TRBD2. Looked up from germline, CDR1 is SGHAT and CDR2 is FQNNGV. Trimming removed 5 bases from V and 4 bases from J; junction bases left unmatched: 2. The length of the CDR3 is 14 residues. This chain's CDR3 is CASSPRGGANVLTF. The CDR3, as DNA: TGTGCCAGCAGCCCGCGGGGGGGGGCCAACGTCCTGACTTTC.

This clonotype was seen only a few times. This chain links TRBV12-3 or TRBV12-4 with TRBJ1-4; possible D gene TRBD1, 5 bases. Trimming pared 5 bases from V and 7 bases from J, leaving 11 bases between. This CDR3 is 13 amino acids long. In DNA form, the CDR3 reads TGTGCCAGCAGTCCGCAGGGTTTTGAAAAACTGTTTTTT. Protein product: CASSPQGFEKLFF.

This clonotype was observed a few times. The chain is built from TRBV28 and TRBJ1-1; possible D gene TRBD1, 6 bases. Per germline, CDR1 MDHEN and CDR2 SYDVKM. There are 16 residues in the CDR3. V was trimmed by 3 bases and J by 7 bases, leaving 21 bases between them. CDR3 sequence reads: CASSLAHGGAGVEAFF. The CDR3 coding sequence is TGTGCCAGCAGTTTGGCCCATGGAGGGGCAGGGGTTGAAGCTTTCTTT.

This clonotype has at least ten counts. Compared with germline, one end of the junction differs, possibly owing to a read error. The chain employs TRBV11-2 and TRBJ2-7; TRBD1 aligns across 7 bases. This CDR3 is built from 15 residues. CDR1 and CDR2 from the germline V gene are SGHAT and FQNNGV. CDR3: CASSLDRSKSSEQYF. The CDR3 region has the DNA TGTGCCAGCAGCTTGGACAGGTCTAAGTCCTCCGAGCAGTACTTC.

This clonotype showed up many times. The genes are TRBV7-2 and TRBJ2-7; D perhaps matches TRBD2 (6 bases). Trimming removed 2 bases from V and 3 bases from J, with 17 bases in between. CDR3 length: 16 amino acids. CDR1 is SGHTA, CDR2 FQGNSA, per germline. The CDR3 DNA reads as TGTGCCAGCAGCTTAAGTCAAGCGGGCGCTCGCTACGAGCAGTACTTC. Amino acids: CASSLSQAGARYEQYF. The full variable domain, completed using reference TRBV7-2 and TRBJ2-7, is GAGVSQSPSNKVTEKGKDVELRCDPISGHTALYWYRQSLGQGLEFLIYFQGNSAPDKSGLPSDRFSAERTGGSVSTLTIQRTQQEDSAVYLCASSLSQAGARYEQYFGPGTRLTVT.

This clonotype came up a few times. This sequence joins TRBV9 and TRBJ1-1, with no clear D. The CDR3 contains 14 residues. Trimming pared 1 base from V and 1 base from J, leaving 8 bases between. The V gene's germline CDR1 is SGDLS and CDR2 YYNGEE. The DNA for the CDR3 is TGTGCCAGCAGCGTACAAGGTCAGAACACTGAAGCTTTCTTT. It encodes CASSVQGQNTEAFF.

This clonotype was seen ten or more times. The genes are TRBV6-1 and TRBJ2-7; D gene ambiguous. The CDR3 consists of 13 residues. Trimming stripped 5 bases from V and 6 bases from J, with 14 bases between. Germline assignment: CDR1 MNHNS and CDR2 SASEGT. CDR3 in DNA: TGTGCCAGCAGTTACCCGAACTCGGGCGAGCAGTACTTC. It codes for CASSYPNSGEQYF.

In this sample, this clonotype turned up a few times. The chain joins TRBV7-3 to TRBJ2-1, with unresolved D. V lost 5 bases and J lost 6, with 11 bases in between. Germline V CDR1 and CDR2: SGHTA, FQGTGA. CDR3 length: 13 amino acids. Here the CDR3 DNA reads TGTGCCAGCAGCCCCCTACTGTGCAATGAGCAGTTCTTC. Translating gives CASSPLLCNEQFF.

This clonotype was observed many times. V is TRBV28 and J is TRBJ1-3, with a tentative D call TRBD1 (6 bases). The germline V gene has CDR1 MDHEN and CDR2 SYDVKM. This CDR3 is built from 15 residues. Trimming took 6 bases from V and 0 from J, leaving 12 bases between them. The CDR3 nucleotides read TGTGCCAGCAGCTCTACAGGGAACTCTGGAAACACCATATATTTT. This gives the protein CASSSTGNSGNTIYF.

The rearrangement links TRBV28 to TRBJ1-1; 7 nucleotides match TRBD1. V was pared by 5 bases and J by 7 bases, with 10 bases of the junction left unmatched. CDR1 is MDHEN, CDR2 SYDVKM, per germline. This CDR3 comprises 14 residues. Here the CDR3 reads CASSLSDRASEAFF. The CDR3 DNA follows: TGTGCCAGCAGTCTTTCCGACAGGGCCAGTGAAGCTTTCTTT.

This clonotype was detected many times. The rearrangement joins TRBV28 to TRBJ1-2, with 7 bases lining up with TRBD1. Germline values: CDR1 MDHEN, CDR2 SYDVKM. This CDR3 spans 13 amino acids. J was trimmed by 8 bases and V by 8 bases; bases with no gene match: 11. CDR3 region: CASGRQGRDGYTF. The CDR3 region has the DNA TGTGCCAGCGGACGACAGGGTAGAGACGGCTACACCTTC.

This clonotype was picked up many times. This chain connects TRBV7-8 to TRBJ2-7; D unclear. The CDR3 loop spans 14 amino acids. Trimming removed 1 base at V and 3 bases at J, with 10 bases between. The germline V gene has CDR1 SGHVS and CDR2 FQNEAQ. CDR3 in amino acids: CASSLVHTIYEQYF. CDR3 sequence (DNA): TGTGCCAGCAGCTTAGTACACACAATCTACGAGCAGTACTTC.

In its sample, this clonotype was seen many times. The gene calls are TRBV27 and TRBJ2-7, with 8 bases that match TRBD1. Germline V gene lookup returns CDR1 MNHEY and CDR2 SMNVEV (reference sequence). Unmatched junction bases numbered 7, after V lost 5 bases and J lost 4 bases. The CDR3 has 14 residues. CDR3 in amino acids: CASSGNRGYYEQYF. For the CDR3, the DNA is TGTGCCAGCAGTGGGAACAGGGGGTATTACGAGCAGTACTTC.

This clonotype was seen ten or more times. J is TRBJ1-2 and V is TRBV20-1; D call uncertain. The CDR3 runs to 13 residues. V lost 0 bases, J lost 0 bases, and 5 bases lay in between. The germline V gene has CDR1 DFQATT and CDR2 SNEGSKA (reference sequence). The DNA for the CDR3 is TGCAGTGCTAGAGACAGAGCTAACTATGGCTACACCTTC. It is translated as CSARDRANYGYTF.

V usage is TRBV10-3 and J usage is TRBJ1-1, with D perhaps matching TRBD1 (5 bases). CDR3 length: 14 amino acids. CDR1 is ENHRY, CDR2 SYGVKD, per germline. The V end lost 2 bases, the J end lost 1 base, and 8 bases lay between the germline ends. As DNA, the CDR3 is TGTGCCATCAGTGAGGGGACCCAGAACACTGAAGCTTTCTTT. It encodes CAISEGTQNTEAFF.

This clonotype was observed many times. The chain recombines TRBV7-9 with TRBJ2-1; no firm D call. The V gene lost 2 bases and the J gene lost 7 bases, with 18 bases spanning the gap. Looked up from germline, CDR1 is SEHNR and CDR2 is FQNEAQ (reference sequence). The CDR3 loop spans 16 amino acids. CDR3 DNA sequence: TGTGCCAGCAGCTTACGGAAATCTCGCGGAGTAAATGAGCAGTTCTTC. This gives the protein CASSLRKSRGVNEQFF.

This sequence joins TRBV5-1 and TRBJ2-2; 7 bases fit TRBD1. The CDR3 loop spans 15 amino acids. In germline, CDR1 is SGHRS, CDR2 YFSETQ. Germline trimming cut 3 bases from V and 6 bases from J; bases unmatched to any gene: 8. CDR3 protein: CASSYGDSTPGELFF. The CDR3 DNA reads TGCGCCAGCAGCTATGGGGACAGTACACCCGGGGAGCTGTTTTTT.